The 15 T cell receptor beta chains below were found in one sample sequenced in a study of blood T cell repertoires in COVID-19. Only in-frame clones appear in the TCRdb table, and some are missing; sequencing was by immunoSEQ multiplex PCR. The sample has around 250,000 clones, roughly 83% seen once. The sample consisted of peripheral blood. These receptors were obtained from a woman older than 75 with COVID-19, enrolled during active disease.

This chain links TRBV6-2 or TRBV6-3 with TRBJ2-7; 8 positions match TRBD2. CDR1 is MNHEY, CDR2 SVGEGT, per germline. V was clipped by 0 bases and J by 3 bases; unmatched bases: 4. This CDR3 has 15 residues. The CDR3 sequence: CASSYSRRGDYEQYF. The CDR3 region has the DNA TGTGCCAGCAGTTACTCGAGGCGGGGGGACTACGAGCAGTACTTC.

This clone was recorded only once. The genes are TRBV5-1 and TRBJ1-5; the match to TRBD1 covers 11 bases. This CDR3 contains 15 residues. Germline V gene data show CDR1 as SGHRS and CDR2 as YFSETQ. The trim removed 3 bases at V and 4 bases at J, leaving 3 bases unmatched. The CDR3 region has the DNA TGCGCCAGCAGCTGGGGACAGGGGGTAAATCAGCCCCAGCATTTT. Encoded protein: CASSWGQGVNQPQHF. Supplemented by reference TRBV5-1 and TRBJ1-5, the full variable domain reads KAGVTQTPRYLIKTRGQQVTLSCSPISGHRSVSWYQQTPGQGLQFLFEYFSETQRNKGNFPGRFSGRQFSNSRSEMNVSTLELGDSALYLCASSWGQGVNQPQHFGDGTRLSIL.

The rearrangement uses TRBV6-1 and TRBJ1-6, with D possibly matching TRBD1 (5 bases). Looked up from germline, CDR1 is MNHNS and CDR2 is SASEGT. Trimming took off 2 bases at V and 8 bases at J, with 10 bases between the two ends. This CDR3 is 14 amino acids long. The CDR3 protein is CASSERQGYSPLHF. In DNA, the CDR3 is TGTGCCAGCAGTGAACGGCAGGGTTATTCACCCCTCCACTTT.

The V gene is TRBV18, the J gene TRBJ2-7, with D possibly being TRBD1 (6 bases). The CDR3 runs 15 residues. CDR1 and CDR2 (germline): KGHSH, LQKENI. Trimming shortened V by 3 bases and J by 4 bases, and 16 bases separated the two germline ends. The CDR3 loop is CASSPGQRQSYEQYF. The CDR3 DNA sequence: TGTGCCAGCTCACCCGGACAGCGTCAGAGTTACGAGCAGTACTTC. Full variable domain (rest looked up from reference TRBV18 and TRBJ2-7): NAGVMQNPRHLVRRRGQEARLRCSPMKGHSHVYWYRQLPEEGLKFMVYLQKENIIDESGMPKERFSAEFPKEGPSILRIQQVVRGDSAAYFCASSPGQRQSYEQYFGPGTRLTVT.

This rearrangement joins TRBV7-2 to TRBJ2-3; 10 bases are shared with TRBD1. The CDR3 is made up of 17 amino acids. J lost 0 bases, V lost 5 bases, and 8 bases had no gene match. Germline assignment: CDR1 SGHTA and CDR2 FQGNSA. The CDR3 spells CASSRGTGAFSTDTQYF. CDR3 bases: TGTGCCAGCAGCCGCGGGACAGGGGCATTTAGCACAGATACGCAGTATTTT.

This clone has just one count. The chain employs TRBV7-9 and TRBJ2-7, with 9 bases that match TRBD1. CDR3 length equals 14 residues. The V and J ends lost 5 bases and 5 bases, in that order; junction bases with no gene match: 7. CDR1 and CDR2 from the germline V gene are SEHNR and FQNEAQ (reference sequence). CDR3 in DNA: TGTGCCAGCAGCCTGGGACAGGGTGTCAACGAGCAGTACGTC. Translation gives CASSLGQGVNEQYV.

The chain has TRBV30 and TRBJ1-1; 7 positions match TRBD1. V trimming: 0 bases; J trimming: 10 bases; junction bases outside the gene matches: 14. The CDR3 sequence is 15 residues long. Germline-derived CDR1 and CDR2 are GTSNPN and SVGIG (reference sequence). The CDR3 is CAWSVRGGAIGGAFF. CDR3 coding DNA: TGTGCCTGGAGTGTACGAGGGGGCGCAATCGGCGGAGCTTTCTTT.

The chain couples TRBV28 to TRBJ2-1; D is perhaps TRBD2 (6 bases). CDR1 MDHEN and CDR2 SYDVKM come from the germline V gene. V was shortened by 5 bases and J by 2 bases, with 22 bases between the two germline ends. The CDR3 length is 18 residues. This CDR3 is CASSPLSGPWEAYNEQFF. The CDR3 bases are TGTGCCAGCAGTCCGTTATCCGGACCCTGGGAGGCCTACAATGAGCAGTTCTTC.

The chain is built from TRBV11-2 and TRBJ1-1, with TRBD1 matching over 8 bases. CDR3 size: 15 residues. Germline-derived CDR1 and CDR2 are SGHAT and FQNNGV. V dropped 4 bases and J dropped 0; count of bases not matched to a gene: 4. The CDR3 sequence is CASSSRTGLNTEAFF. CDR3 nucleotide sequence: TGTGCCAGCAGCTCCAGGACAGGGCTGAACACTGAAGCTTTCTTT.

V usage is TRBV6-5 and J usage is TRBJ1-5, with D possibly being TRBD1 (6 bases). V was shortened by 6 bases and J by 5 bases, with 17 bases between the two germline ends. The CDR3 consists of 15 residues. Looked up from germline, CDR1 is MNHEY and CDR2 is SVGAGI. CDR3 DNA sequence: TGTGCCAGCAGCGCCTCAGGGGTTACCCATCAGCCCCAGCATTTT. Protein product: CASSASGVTHQPQHF.

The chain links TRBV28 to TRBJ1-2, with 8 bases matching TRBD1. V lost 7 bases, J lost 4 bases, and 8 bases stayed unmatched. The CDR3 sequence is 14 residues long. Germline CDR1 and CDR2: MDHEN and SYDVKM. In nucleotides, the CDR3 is TGTGCCAGCACCCCCTCCGACAGGGGCTATGGCTACACCTTC. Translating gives CASTPSDRGYGYTF.

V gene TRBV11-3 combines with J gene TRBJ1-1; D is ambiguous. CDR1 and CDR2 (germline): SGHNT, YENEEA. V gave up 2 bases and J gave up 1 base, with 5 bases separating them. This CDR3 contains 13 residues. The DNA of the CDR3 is TGTGCCAGCAGCTTAAACAGGAACACTGAAGCTTTCTTT. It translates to CASSLNRNTEAFF.

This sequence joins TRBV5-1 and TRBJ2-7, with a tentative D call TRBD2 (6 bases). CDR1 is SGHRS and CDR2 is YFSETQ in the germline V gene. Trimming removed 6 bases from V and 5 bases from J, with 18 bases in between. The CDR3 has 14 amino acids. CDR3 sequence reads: CASTLAAGSDEQYF. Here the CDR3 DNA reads TGCGCCAGCACCCTGGCAGCCGGGAGCGACGAGCAGTACTTC.

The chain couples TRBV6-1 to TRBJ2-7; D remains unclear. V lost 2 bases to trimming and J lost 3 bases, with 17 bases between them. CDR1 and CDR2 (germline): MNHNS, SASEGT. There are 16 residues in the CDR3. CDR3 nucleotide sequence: TGTGCCAGCAGTGAATCGCGCCCGCCGAGGAACTACGAGCAGTACGTC. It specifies CASSESRPPRNYEQYV.

DNA for the CDR3: TGTGCCAGCAGCTTGGGCAGACAGGGGCGGACTGGGGCCAACGTCCTGACTTTC. Amino acids: CASSLGRQGRTGANVLTF. This chain joins TRBV5-4 and TRBJ2-6; 8 bases line up with TRBD1. V shed 0 bases, J shed 2 bases, and the junction held 7 bases outside the gene matches. There are 18 residues in the CDR3. Germline V lookup: CDR1 SGHNT, CDR2 YYREEE (reference sequence).